This T cell receptor beta chain was captured by sequencing in a study of T cells in Graves' hyperthyroidism and ophthalmopathy. General study points: Appearing also in blood were most of the thyroid clonotypes expanded above 0.001.

This clonotype showed up many times. Its cognate antigen is unknown. CDR1 and CDR2 (germline): MNHNS, SASEGT. The CDR3 consists of 15 residues. Amplification of TCR beta CDR3 regions used RNA as the template. The HTBI primer set served for first-round RT-PCR of the TCR CDR3. TCRdb recomputed calls from the multiplex PCR reads with MiXCR, one row per CDR3 protein. This table has 340,000 or so distinct CDR3 sequences, roughly 17% appearing once. Sequencing was performed on blood. This receptor was identified in a man aged 30 to 39 with Graves' hyperthyroidism. The V and J genes are TRBV6-1 and TRBJ1-5; no clear D. The CDR3 region is CASGIRRSSNQPQHF. CDR3 nucleotide sequence: TGTGCTTCGGGGATACGAAGATCCAGCAATCAGCCCCAGCATTTT.